This T cell receptor (beta chain) came from a study of blood T cells in healthy people across ages. The donors, aged about 6 to 100, were healthy Caucasians from Russia. A sample-barcoded 5' primer and a J-beta primer mix were used in a second PCR of about 7 to 12 cycles. Each of the samples gave a minimum of 2.5 million paired-end reads that contained CDR3. One entry per CDR3 protein results from TCRdb running MiXCR on the 5' RACE reads. The sample has roughly 1,700,000 distinct CDR3 sequences; approximately 30% are singletons. Remarks on this clonotype: The antigen is unknown.

The CDR3 totals 15 residues. Germline V gives CDR1 DFQATT, CDR2 SNEGSKA (reference sequence). V gave up 3 bases and J gave up 4 bases; unmatched junction bases: 11. Whole-study results and caveats: It was held that diversity estimates obtained from one million T cells represented underestimates. Donor CMV status, an unknown factor, possibly confounded changes in expanded clonotypes.

The clonotype originates from a woman in her thirties in good health. The J gene is TRBJ2-5, the V gene TRBV20-1; 7 nucleotides agree with TRBD1. Sequences were obtained from blood. CDR3: CSASTPRQGLETQYF. CDR3 in DNA: TGCAGTGCTAGCACCCCCCGACAGGGTCTAGAGACCCAGTACTTC.